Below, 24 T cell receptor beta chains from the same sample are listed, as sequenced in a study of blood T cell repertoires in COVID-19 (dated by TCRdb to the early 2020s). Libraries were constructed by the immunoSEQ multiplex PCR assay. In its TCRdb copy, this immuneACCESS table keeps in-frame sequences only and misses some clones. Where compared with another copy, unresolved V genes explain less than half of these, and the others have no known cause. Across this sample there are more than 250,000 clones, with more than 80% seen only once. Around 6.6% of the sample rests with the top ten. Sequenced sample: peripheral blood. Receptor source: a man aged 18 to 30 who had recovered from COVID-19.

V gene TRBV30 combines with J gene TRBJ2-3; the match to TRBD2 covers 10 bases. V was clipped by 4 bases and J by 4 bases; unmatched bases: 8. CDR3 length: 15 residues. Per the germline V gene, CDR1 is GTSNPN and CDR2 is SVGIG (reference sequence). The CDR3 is CAWTPVAGGPDTQYF. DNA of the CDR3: TGTGCCTGGACTCCCGTAGCGGGAGGACCAGATACGCAGTATTTT.

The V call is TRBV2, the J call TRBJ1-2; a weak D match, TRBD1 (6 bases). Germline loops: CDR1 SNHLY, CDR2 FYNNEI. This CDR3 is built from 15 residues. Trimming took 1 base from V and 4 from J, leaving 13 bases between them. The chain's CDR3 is CASSEGGGAGYGYTF. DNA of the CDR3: TGTGCCAGCAGTGAAGGTGGGGGCGCGGGCTATGGCTACACCTTC.

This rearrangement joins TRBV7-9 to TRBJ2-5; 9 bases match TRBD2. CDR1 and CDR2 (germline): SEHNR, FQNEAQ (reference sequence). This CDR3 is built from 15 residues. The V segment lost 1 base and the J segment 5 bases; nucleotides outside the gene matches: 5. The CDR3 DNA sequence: TGTGCCAGCAGCTTAGGGGGTAGCGGGAGCGAGACCCAGTACTTC. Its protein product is CASSLGGSGSETQYF.

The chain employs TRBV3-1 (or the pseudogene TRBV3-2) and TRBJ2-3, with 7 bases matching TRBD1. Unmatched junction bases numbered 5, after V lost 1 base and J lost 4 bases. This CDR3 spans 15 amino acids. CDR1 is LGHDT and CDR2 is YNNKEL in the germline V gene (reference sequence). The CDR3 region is CASSQGRTGADTQYF. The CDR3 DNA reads TGTGCCAGCAGCCAAGGACGAACAGGGGCAGATACGCAGTATTTT.

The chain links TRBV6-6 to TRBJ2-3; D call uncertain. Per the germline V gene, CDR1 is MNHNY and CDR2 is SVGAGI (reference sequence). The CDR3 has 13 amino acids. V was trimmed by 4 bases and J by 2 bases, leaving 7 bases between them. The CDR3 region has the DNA TGTGCCAGCAGTTCCCTATCCACAGATACGCAGTATTTT. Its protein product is CASSSLSTDTQYF.

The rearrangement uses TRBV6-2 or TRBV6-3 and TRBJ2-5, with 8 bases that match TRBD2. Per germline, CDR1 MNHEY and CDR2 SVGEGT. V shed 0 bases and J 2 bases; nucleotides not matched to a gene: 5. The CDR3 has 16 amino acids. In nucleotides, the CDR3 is TGTGCCAGCAGTTACTCGACGGGGGGGCGGCAAGAGACCCAGTACTTC. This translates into CASSYSTGGRQETQYF.

Here the CDR3 reads CASSPTGDPEAFF. CDR3 DNA sequence: TGTGCCAGCAGCCCCACCGGGGATCCTGAAGCTTTCTTT. J is TRBJ1-1 and V is TRBV6-2 or TRBV6-3; D is undetermined. This CDR3 is 13 amino acids long. Germline V lookup: CDR1 MNHEY, CDR2 SVGEGT. Trimming stripped 6 bases from V and 6 bases from J, with 14 bases between.

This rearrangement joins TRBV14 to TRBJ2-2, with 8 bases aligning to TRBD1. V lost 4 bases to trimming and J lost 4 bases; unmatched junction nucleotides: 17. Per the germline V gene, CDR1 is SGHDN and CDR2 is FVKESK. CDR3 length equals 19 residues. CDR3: CASSRDSYDRGPTTGELFF. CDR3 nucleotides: TGTGCCAGCAGCCGGGACTCCTACGACAGGGGCCCAACCACCGGGGAGCTGTTTTTT. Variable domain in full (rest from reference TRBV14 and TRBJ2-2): EAGVTQFPSHSVIEKGQTVTLRCDPISGHDNLYWYRRVMGKEIKFLLHFVKESKQDESGMPNNRFLAERTGGTYSTLKVQPAELEDSGVYFCASSRDSYDRGPTTGELFFGEGSRLTVL.

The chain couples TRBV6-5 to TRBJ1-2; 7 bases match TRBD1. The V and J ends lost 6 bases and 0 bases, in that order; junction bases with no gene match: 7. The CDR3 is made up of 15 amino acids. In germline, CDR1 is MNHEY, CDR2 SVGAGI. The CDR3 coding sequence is TGTGCCAGCAGGGCCGGGGACAGCTCTAACTATGGCTACACCTTC. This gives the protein CASRAGDSSNYGYTF.

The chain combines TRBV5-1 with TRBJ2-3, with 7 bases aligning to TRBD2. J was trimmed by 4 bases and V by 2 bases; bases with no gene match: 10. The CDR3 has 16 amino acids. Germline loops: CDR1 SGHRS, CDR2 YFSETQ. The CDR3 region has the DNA TGCGCCAGCAGCTTTACTCAGCGGGAAATTCCAGATACGCAGTATTTT. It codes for CASSFTQREIPDTQYF.

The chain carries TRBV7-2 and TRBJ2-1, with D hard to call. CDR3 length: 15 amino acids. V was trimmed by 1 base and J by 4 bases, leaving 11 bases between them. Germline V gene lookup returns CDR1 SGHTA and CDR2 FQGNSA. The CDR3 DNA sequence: TGTGCCAGCAGCTTAGTTGGCAGAAGTTACAATGAGCAGTTCTTC. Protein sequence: CASSLVGRSYNEQFF.

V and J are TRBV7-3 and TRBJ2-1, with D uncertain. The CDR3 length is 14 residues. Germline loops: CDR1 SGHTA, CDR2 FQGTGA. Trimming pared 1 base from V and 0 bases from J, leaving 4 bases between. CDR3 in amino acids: CASSLMASYNEQFF. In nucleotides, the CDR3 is TGTGCCAGCAGCTTAATGGCCTCCTACAATGAGCAGTTCTTC.

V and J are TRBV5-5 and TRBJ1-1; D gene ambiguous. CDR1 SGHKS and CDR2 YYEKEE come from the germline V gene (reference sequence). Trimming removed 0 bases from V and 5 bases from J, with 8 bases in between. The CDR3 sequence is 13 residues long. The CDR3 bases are TGTGCCAGCAGCTTGGGACACTCAACTGAAGCTTTCTTT. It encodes CASSLGHSTEAFF.

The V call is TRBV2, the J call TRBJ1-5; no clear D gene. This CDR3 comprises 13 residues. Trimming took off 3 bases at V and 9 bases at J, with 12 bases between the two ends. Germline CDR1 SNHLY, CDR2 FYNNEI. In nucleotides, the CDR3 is TGTGCCAGCAGTGAGTGGCGAGGAACGCCCCAGCATTTT. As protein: CASSEWRGTPQHF.

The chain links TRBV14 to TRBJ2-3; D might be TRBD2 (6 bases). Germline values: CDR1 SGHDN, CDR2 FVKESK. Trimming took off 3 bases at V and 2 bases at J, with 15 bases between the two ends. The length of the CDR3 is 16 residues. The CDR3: CASSHLSGSTTDTQYF. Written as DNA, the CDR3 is TGTGCCAGCAGCCACCTGAGCGGGTCTACCACAGATACGCAGTATTTT.

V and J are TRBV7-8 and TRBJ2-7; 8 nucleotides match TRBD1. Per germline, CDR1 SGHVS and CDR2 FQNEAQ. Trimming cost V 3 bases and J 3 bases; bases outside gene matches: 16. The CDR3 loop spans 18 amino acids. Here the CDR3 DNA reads TGTGCCAGCAGCTTTGCACCCCCGGGACAGGCTGCCTACTACGAGCAGTACTTC. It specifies CASSFAPPGQAAYYEQYF.

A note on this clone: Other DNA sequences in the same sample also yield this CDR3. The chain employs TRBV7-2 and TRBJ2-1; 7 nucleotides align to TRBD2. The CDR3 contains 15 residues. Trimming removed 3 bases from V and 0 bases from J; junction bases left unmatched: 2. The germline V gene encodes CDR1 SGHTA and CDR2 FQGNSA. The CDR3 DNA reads TGTGCCAGCAGCTTGGGCGGGGGCTCCTACAATGAGCAGTTCTTC. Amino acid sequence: CASSLGGGSYNEQFF. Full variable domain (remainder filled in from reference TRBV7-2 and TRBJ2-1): GAGVSQSPSNKVTEKGKDVELRCDPISGHTALYWYRQSLGQGLEFLIYFQGNSAPDKSGLPSDRFSAERTGGSVSTLTIQRTQQEDSAVYLCASSLGGGSYNEQFFGPGTRLTVL.

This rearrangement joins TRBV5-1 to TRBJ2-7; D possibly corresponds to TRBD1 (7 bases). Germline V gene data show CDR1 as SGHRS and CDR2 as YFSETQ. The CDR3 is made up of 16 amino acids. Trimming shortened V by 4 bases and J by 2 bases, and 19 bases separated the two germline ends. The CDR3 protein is CASSPLGGTAAYEQYF. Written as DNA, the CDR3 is TGCGCCAGCAGCCCGTTAGGGGGGACAGCGGCCTACGAGCAGTACTTC.

CDR3 bases: TGCAGCGTTATCCCTAAAGGCAGGGTCTACGAGCAGTACTTC. Translation gives CSVIPKGRVYEQYF. The chain has TRBV29-1 and TRBJ2-7; perhaps TRBD1 as D (5 bases). The germline V gene has CDR1 SQVTM and CDR2 ANQGSEA. The V and J ends lost 5 bases and 3 bases respectively, with 17 bases between them. The CDR3 has 14 amino acids.

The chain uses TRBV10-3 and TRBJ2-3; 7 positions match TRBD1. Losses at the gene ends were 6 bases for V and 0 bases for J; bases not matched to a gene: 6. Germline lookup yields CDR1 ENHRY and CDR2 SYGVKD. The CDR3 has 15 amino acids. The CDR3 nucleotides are TGTGCCATCAGCGGACGACAGGGAAGCACAGATACGCAGTATTTT. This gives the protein CAISGRQGSTDTQYF.

The CDR3 region is CASSHLTTGMNTEAFF. CDR3 nucleotide sequence: TGTGCCAGCAGCCATCTTACGACAGGGATGAACACTGAAGCTTTCTTT. V is TRBV5-6 and J is TRBJ1-1; 7 positions match TRBD1. Germline CDR1 reads SGHDT; CDR2 reads YYEEEE. The CDR3 is 16 amino acids. Trimming cost V 4 bases and J 0 bases; bases outside gene matches: 9.

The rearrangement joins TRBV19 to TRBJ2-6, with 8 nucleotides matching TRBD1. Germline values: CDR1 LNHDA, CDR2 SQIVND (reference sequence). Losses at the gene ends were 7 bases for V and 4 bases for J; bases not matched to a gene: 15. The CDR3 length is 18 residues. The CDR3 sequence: CASTLFGQGALGANVLTF. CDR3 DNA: TGTGCCAGTACCCTATTCGGGCAGGGGGCGCTGGGGGCCAACGTCCTGACTTTC.

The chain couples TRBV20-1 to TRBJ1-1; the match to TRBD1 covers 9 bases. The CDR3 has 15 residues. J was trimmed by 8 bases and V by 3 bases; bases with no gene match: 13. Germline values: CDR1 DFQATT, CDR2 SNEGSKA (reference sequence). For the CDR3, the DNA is TGCAGTGCTAGTCCCGGGACAGGGTTGGGGCCAGAAGCTTTCTTT. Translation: CSASPGTGLGPEAFF.

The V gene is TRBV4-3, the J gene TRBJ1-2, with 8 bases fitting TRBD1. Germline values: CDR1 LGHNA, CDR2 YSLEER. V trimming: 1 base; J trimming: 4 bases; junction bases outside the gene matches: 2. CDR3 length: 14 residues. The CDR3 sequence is CASSQAGTGYGYTF. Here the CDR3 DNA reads TGCGCCAGCAGCCAAGCGGGGACAGGCTATGGCTACACCTTC.